This TCR beta chain came from a study of blood T cell repertoires in COVID-19. Overall study context: Some COVID-19 samples were acute and others convalescent; all came from the United States, Italy and Spain. T cells, B-cell-depleted T cells, or PBMCs provided the cDNA or gDNA that served as material.

There are 13 residues in the CDR3. Germline V gene lookup returns CDR1 SGHTA and CDR2 FQGTGA. V was clipped by 3 bases and J by 4 bases; unmatched bases: 3. Authors' methods: Researchers report that nucleated cell counts were estimated from reference gene primer amplification. TCRdb's copy holds only in-frame clones and misses some; the assay was immunoSEQ multiplex PCR. The DNA gave D and trimming, while V, J and clone size come from that table. The table has over 110,000 clones, roughly 88% seen once. The receptor was derived from a man aged 65 to 85 with acute or convalescent COVID-19. The rearrangement joins TRBV7-3 to TRBJ2-7, with TRBD2 matching over 7 bases. Specimen: peripheral blood. CDR3 residues: CASSFGGSYEQYF. The CDR3 bases are TGTGCCAGCAGCTTTGGCGGGAGTTACGAGCAGTACTTC.